This T cell receptor (beta chain) was identified during a study of T cell responses to AZD1222 COVID-19 vaccine. The study's findings and limits: Regions 160-218 and 743-854 dominated among vaccine-associated CD4 TCRs spanning spike. At study baseline, merely about 6 AZD1222 recipients were seropositive. Clonal diversity was possibly underestimated, and white British individuals and females predominated among donors. The breadth and depth of Spike-specific TCRs increased once two AZD1222 doses had been given.

This table comes from immunoSEQ multiplex PCR, and its TCRdb copy is limited to in-frame clones, with some not included. The table lists under 200,000 clones, around 89% of them singletons, with 25% to 30% in the top ten. This clone was detected only a few times. Its specificity is not known. The origin of this receptor is an adult who received the AZD1222 COVID-19 vaccine. The sample consisted of peripheral blood, taken 28 days after the second AZD1222 dose.

The chain's CDR3 is CASSRTGPNQPQHF. CDR3 sequence (DNA): TGTGCCAGCAGCCGGACAGGCCCGAATCAGCCCCAGCATTTT. The chain is built from TRBV11-2 and TRBJ1-5, with TRBD1 matching over 7 bases. With 5 bases clipped from V and 4 bases from J, the junction kept 5 bases outside the gene matches. The CDR3 extends over 14 amino acids. The germline V gene has CDR1 SGHAT and CDR2 FQNNGV.